Below, 19 T cell receptor beta chains from the same sample are listed, as sequenced in a study of OX40 agonist ivuxolimab in advanced cancers. The protocol was immunoSEQ multiplex PCR, while the TCRdb copy is restricted to in-frame clones and leaves out a portion. The sample shows approximately 74,000 clones, approximately 83% of them seen only once. The material sequenced was CD4+ or CD8+ T cells sorted from blood, taken in a trial of the OX40 agonist ivuxolimab. Receptor source: an adult with an advanced solid tumor such as melanoma, head and neck, liver or kidney cancer.

The V and J genes are TRBV10-3 and TRBJ1-1; 7 nucleotides align to TRBD1. Germline lookup yields CDR1 ENHRY and CDR2 SYGVKD. Unmatched junction bases numbered 7, after V lost 10 bases and J lost 2 bases. CDR3 length equals 13 residues. CDR3 amino acids: CATRGNPNTEAFF. CDR3 bases: TGTGCCACCAGGGGGAACCCAAACACTGAAGCTTTCTTT.

This rearrangement joins TRBV29-1 to TRBJ2-2; 9 bases match TRBD1. CDR3 size: 14 residues. V lost 7 bases and J lost 1; bases outside the gene matches: 4. Germline V gene data show CDR1 as SQVTM and CDR2 as ANQGSEA. CDR3 sequence (DNA): TGCAGCGCCACGGGACAGGGGAACACCGGGGAGCTGTTTTTT. This translates into CSATGQGNTGELFF.

The chain recombines TRBV7-2 with TRBJ1-6, with TRBD1 identical over 8 bases. Trimming cost V 5 bases and J 5 bases; bases outside gene matches: 8. There are 16 residues in the CDR3. Germline values: CDR1 SGHTA, CDR2 FQGNSA. The CDR3, as DNA: TGTGCCAGCAGCCAGGACAGGGCTAGGAATAATTCACCCCTCCACTTT. Amino acid sequence: CASSQDRARNNSPLHF. The full variable domain, completed using reference TRBV7-2 and TRBJ1-6, is GAGVSQSPSNKVTEKGKDVELRCDPISGHTALYWYRQSLGQGLEFLIYFQGNSAPDKSGLPSDRFSAERTGGSVSTLTIQRTQQEDSAVYLCASSQDRARNNSPLHFGNGTRLTVT.

This rearrangement joins TRBV6-5 to TRBJ1-2, with D unclear. Trimming shortened V by 2 bases and J by 5 bases, and 9 bases separated the two germline ends. Germline V lookup: CDR1 MNHEY, CDR2 SVGAGI. This CDR3 has 13 amino acids. Here the CDR3 DNA reads TGTGCCAGCAGTTACAGACTCACTTATGGCTACACCTTC. Translating it yields CASSYRLTYGYTF.

The J gene is TRBJ2-3, the V gene TRBV5-1; a possible D gene is TRBD2 (6 bases). Germline assignment: CDR1 SGHRS and CDR2 YFSETQ. V lost 6 bases to trimming and J lost 4 bases, with 18 bases between them. The CDR3 contains 15 residues. CDR3: CASTSREDFADTQYF. The CDR3 DNA is TGCGCCAGCACATCCAGGGAGGATTTCGCAGATACGCAGTATTTT.

This clone was observed a single time. At the DNA level, this CDR3 is encoded by other sequences in the same sample as well. This chain uses TRBV30 with TRBJ1-2, with D hard to call. The V gene's germline CDR1 is GTSNPN and CDR2 SVGIG (reference sequence). This CDR3 comprises 13 residues. Trimming took 0 bases from V and 4 from J, leaving 9 bases between them. Here the CDR3 reads CAWSVPTTYGYTF. The CDR3 bases are TGTGCCTGGAGTGTCCCCACCACCTATGGCTACACCTTC.

This rearrangement joins TRBV28 to TRBJ2-3; D remains unclear. Trimming removed 4 bases at V and 0 bases at J, with 8 bases between. The CDR3 sequence is 14 residues long. Germline V CDR1 and CDR2: MDHEN, SYDVKM. CDR3 protein: CASSSTASTDTQYF. Written as DNA, the CDR3 is TGTGCCAGCAGTTCGACGGCTAGCACAGATACGCAGTATTTT.

The genes are TRBV4-2 and TRBJ1-3; D is unresolved. Trimming stripped 2 bases from V and 2 bases from J, with 13 bases between. The CDR3 is made up of 16 amino acids. Germline V lookup: CDR1 LGHNA, CDR2 YNFKEQ. CDR3 bases: TGTGCCAGCAGCCAATCCCCCCTACAGCCTGGAAACACCATATATTTT. Translating it yields CASSQSPLQPGNTIYF.

The chain uses TRBV4-3 and TRBJ2-7; 7 bases match TRBD2. The CDR3 totals 16 residues. CDR1 is LGHNA and CDR2 is YSLEER in the germline V gene. Unmatched junction bases numbered 8, after V lost 0 bases and J lost 3 bases. In DNA, the CDR3 is TGCGCCAGCAGCCAAGATCTAGGCGGGAGCCTCTACGAGCAGTACTTC. The encoded protein is CASSQDLGGSLYEQYF.

The rearrangement links TRBV10-2 to TRBJ2-1; 8 bases match TRBD1. V shed 3 bases and J 0 bases; nucleotides not matched to a gene: 10. Germline CDR1 WSHSY, CDR2 SAAADI. CDR3 length: 18 residues. The CDR3 region is CASSDQRTGTISYNEQFF. The CDR3 DNA reads as TGCGCCAGCAGTGACCAAAGGACAGGGACAATCTCCTACAATGAGCAGTTCTTC.

CDR3 bases: TGTGCCAGCACTGGGCTCGGGCAGGCAAACACTGAAGCTTTCTTT. Its protein is CASTGLGQANTEAFF. This chain uses TRBV6-5 with TRBJ1-1; the D is unclear. The CDR3 is made up of 15 amino acids. CDR1 and CDR2 (germline): MNHEY, SVGAGI. Trimming removed 7 bases from V and 2 bases from J, with 17 bases in between.

The chain uses TRBV6-1 and TRBJ2-7, with D possibly matching TRBD2 (5 bases). Per germline, CDR1 MNHNS and CDR2 SASEGT. The germline V and J ends were trimmed by 8 bases and 7 bases, with 24 bases remaining between them. The CDR3 consists of 15 residues. CDR3 in amino acids: CASRGKDGFRKEQYF. The DNA for the CDR3 is TGTGCCAGCCGGGGTAAGGACGGATTCCGTAAGGAGCAGTACTTC.

This chain links TRBV6-6 with TRBJ2-7; 10 bases agree with TRBD2. With V trimmed by 4 bases and J by 4 bases, 4 bases remained unmatched. In germline, CDR1 is MNHNY, CDR2 SVGAGI (reference sequence). The CDR3 is 14 residues long. The CDR3: CASSSGLAAYEQYF. Written as DNA, the CDR3 is TGTGCCAGCAGTTCTGGACTAGCGGCTTACGAGCAGTACTTC.

The chain is built from TRBV5-1 and TRBJ2-7; a possible D gene is TRBD1 (6 bases). This CDR3 is 14 amino acids long. CDR1 is SGHRS and CDR2 is YFSETQ in the germline V gene. Trimming stripped 0 bases from V and 6 bases from J, with 13 bases between. This CDR3 reads CASSLVDRVTEQYF. The CDR3 coding sequence is TGCGCCAGCAGCTTGGTGGACAGAGTAACCGAGCAGTACTTC.

The J gene is TRBJ1-1, the V gene TRBV6-5, with D possibly matching TRBD1 (5 bases). The V end was cut by 6 bases, the J end by 5 bases, with 19 bases between. Germline lookup yields CDR1 MNHEY and CDR2 SVGAGI. This CDR3 is built from 15 residues. This CDR3 reads CASRLYQGLGTEAFF. The CDR3 coding sequence is TGTGCCAGCAGGCTGTATCAGGGCTTAGGGACTGAAGCTTTCTTT.

In regard to this clone: Germline is not matched at one junction end, which may reflect a read error. The V call is TRBV28, the J call TRBJ2-1; 11 bases align to TRBD2. CDR1 is MDHEN, CDR2 SYDVKM, per germline. The CDR3 totals 12 residues. CDR3 region: CASSSKRLAGLF. For the CDR3, the DNA is TGTGCCAGCAGCTCGAAGAGACTAGCGGGACTCTTC. The whole variable domain, remainder taken from reference TRBV28 and TRBJ2-1, is DVKVTQSSRYLVKRTGEKVFLECVQDMDHENMFWYRQDPGLGLRLIYFSYDVKMKEKGDIPEGYSVSREKKERFSLILESASTNQTSMYLCASSSKRLAGLFGPGTRLTVL.

This chain joins TRBV5-6 and TRBJ2-3; 7 bases align to TRBD1. V dropped 3 bases and J dropped 4; count of bases not matched to a gene: 5. CDR3 length equals 14 residues. Germline lookup yields CDR1 SGHDT and CDR2 YYEEEE. The CDR3 loop is CASSSTTGADTQYF. DNA of the CDR3: TGTGCCAGCAGCTCTACTACAGGGGCAGATACGCAGTATTTT.

This chain connects TRBV28 to TRBJ1-2, with 7 bases identical to TRBD1. The CDR3 contains 14 residues. Germline-derived CDR1 and CDR2 are MDHEN and SYDVKM. Trimming took 5 bases from V and 0 from J; bases not matched to a gene: 3. The CDR3 here is CASSTGATNYGYTF. For the CDR3, the DNA is TGTGCCAGCAGTACAGGGGCAACTAACTATGGCTACACCTTC.

This clone has only one observation. V gene TRBV6-1 combines with J gene TRBJ2-7, with D uncertain. V lost 7 bases to trimming and J lost 0 bases, with 13 bases between them. This CDR3 is 14 amino acids long. The germline V gene has CDR1 MNHNS and CDR2 SASEGT. The CDR3 spells CASKEEPRSYEQYF. The CDR3 DNA is TGTGCCAGCAAGGAAGAACCTCGCTCCTACGAGCAGTACTTC.